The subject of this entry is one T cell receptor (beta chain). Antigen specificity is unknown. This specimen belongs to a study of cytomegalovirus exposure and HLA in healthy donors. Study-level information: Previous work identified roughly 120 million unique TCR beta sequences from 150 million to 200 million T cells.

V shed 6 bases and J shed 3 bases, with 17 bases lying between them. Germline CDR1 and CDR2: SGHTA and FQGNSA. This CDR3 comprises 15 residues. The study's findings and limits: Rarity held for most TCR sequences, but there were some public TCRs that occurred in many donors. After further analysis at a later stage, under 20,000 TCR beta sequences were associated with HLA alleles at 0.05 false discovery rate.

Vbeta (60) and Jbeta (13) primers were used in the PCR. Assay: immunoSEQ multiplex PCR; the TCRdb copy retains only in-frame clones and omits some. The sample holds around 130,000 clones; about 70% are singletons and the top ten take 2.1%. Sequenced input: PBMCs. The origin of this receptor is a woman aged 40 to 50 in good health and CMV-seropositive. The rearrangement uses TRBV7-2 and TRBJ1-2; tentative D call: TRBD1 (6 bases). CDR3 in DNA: TGTGCCAGCAGACCCGACAGGACTTCCGACTATGGCTACACCTTC. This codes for CASRPDRTSDYGYTF.